This T cell receptor (beta chain) was recorded in a study of blood T cell repertoires in COVID-19. Whole-study context: T cells, B-cell-depleted T cells, or PBMCs supplied cDNA or gDNA.

The protocol was immunoSEQ multiplex PCR, while the TCRdb copy is restricted to in-frame clones and leaves out a portion. The table has 260,000 or so clones, 88% seen once; the top ten hold more than 0.55%. The V and J ends lost 6 bases and 8 bases, in that order; junction bases with no gene match: 12. The germline CDR1 and CDR2 sequences are LNHDA and SQIVND (reference sequence). This CDR3 is built from 14 residues. The sample consisted of peripheral blood. The J gene is TRBJ1-2, the V gene TRBV19; 7 positions match TRBD1. This clonotype originated in a human donor in a cohort sampled during active COVID-19. CDR3 nucleotides: TGTGCCAGTAGCCGACAGGGAGAAGCAAGAGGCTACACCTTC. Protein sequence: CASSRQGEARGYTF.